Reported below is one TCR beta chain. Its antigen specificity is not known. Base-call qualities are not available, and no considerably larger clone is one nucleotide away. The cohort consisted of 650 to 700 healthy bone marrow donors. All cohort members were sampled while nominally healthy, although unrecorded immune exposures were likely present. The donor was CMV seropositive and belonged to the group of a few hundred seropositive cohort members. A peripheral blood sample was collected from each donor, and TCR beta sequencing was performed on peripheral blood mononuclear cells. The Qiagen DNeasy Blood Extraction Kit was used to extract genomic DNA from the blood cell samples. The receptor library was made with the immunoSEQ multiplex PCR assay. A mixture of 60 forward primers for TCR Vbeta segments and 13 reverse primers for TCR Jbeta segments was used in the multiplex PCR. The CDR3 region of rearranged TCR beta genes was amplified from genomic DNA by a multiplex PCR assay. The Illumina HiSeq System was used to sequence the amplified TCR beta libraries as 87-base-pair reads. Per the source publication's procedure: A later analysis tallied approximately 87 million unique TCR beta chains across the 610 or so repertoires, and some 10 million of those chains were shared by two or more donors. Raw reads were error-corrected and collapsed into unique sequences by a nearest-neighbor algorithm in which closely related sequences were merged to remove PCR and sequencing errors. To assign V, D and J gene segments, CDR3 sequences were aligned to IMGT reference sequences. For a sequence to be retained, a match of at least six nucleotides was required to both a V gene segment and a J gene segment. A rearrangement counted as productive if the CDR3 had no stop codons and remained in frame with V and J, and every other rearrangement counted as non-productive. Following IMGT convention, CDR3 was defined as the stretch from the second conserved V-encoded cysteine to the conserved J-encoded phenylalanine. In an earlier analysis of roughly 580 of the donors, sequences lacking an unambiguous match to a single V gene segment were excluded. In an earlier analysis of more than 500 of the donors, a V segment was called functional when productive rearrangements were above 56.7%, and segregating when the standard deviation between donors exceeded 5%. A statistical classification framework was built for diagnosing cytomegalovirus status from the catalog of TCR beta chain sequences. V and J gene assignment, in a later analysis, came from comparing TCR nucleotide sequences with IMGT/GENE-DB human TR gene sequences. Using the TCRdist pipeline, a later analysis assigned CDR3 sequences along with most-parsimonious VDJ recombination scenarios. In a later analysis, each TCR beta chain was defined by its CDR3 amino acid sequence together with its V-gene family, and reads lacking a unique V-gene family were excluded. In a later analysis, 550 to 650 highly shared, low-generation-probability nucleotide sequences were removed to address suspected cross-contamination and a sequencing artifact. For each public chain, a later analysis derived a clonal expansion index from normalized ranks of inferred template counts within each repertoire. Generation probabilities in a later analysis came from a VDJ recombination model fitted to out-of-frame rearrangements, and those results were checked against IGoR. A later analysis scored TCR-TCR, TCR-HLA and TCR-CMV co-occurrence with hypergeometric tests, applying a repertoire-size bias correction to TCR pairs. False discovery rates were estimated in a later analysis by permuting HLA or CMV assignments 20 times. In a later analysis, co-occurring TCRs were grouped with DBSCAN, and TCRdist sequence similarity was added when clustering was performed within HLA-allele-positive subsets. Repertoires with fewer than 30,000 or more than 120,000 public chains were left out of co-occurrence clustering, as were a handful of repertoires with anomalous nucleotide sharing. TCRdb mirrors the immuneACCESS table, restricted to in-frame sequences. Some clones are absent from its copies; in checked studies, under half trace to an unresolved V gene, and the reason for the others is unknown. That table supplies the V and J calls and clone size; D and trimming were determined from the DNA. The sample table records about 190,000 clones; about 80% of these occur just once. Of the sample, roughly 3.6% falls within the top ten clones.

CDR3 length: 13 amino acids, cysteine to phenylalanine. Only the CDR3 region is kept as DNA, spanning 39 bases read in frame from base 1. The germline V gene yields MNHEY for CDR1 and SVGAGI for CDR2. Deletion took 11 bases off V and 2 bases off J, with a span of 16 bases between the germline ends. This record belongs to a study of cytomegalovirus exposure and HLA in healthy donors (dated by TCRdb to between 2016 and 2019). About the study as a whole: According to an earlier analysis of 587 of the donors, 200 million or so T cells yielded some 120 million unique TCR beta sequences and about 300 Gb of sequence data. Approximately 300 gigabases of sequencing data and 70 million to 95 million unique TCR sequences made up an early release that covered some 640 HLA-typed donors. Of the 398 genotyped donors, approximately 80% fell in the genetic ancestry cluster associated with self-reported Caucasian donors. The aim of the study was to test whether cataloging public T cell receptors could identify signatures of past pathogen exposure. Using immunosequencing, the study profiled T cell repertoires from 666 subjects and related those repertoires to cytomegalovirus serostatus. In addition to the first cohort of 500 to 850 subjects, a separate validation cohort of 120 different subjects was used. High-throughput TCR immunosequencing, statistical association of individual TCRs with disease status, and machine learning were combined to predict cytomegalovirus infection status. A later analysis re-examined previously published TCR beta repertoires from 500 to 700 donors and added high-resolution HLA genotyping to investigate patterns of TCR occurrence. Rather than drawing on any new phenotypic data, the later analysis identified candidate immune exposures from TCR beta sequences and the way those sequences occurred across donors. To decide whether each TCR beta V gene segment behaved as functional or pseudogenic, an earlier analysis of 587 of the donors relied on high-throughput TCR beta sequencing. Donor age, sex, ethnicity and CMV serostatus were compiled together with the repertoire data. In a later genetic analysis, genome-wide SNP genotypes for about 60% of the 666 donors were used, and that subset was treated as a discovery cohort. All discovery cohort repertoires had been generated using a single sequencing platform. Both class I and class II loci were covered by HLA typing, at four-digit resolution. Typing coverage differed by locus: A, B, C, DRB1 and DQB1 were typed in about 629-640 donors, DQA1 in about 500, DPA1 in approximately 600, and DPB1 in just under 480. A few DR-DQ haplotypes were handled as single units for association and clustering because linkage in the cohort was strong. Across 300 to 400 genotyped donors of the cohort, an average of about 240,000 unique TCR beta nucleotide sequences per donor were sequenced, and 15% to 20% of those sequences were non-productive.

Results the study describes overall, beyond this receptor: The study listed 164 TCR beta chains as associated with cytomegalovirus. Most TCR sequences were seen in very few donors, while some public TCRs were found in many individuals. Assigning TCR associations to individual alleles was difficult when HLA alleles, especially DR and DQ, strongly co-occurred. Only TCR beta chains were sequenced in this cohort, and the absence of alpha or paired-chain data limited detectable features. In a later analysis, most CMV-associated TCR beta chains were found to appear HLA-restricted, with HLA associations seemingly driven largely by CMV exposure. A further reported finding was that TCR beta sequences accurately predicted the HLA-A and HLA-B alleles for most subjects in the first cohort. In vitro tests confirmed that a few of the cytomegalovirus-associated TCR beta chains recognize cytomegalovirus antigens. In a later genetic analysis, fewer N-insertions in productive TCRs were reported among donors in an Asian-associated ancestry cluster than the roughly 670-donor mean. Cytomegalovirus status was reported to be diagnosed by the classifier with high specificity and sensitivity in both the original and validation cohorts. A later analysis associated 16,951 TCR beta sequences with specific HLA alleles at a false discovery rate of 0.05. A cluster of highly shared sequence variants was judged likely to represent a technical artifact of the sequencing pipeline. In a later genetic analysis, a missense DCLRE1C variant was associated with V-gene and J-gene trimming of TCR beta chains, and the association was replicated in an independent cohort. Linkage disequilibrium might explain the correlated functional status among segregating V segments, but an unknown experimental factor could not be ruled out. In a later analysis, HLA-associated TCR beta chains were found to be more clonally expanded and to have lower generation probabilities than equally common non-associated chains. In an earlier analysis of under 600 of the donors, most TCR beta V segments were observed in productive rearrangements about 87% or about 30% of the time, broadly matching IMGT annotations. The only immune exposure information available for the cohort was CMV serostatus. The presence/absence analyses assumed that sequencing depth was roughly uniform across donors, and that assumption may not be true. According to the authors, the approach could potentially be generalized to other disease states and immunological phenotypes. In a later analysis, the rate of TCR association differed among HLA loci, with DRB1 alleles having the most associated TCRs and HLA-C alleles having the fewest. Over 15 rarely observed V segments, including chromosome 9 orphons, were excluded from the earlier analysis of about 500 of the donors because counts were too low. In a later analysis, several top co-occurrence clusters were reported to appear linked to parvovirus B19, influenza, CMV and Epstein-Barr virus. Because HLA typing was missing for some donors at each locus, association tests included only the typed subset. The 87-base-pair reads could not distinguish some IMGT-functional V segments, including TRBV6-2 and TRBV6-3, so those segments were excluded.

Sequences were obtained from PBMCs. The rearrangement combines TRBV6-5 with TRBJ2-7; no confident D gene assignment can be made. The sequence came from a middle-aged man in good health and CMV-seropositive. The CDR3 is CAVSGPAPYEQYF. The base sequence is TGTGCCGTTAGTGGTCCTGCACCCTACGAGCAGTACTTC.